A single T cell receptor beta chain is shown here with its context. The data are from a study of control samples from healthy donors and cancer patients. TCRdb's copy holds only in-frame clones and misses some; the assay was immunoSEQ multiplex PCR. Counted here are tens of thousands of clones, around 93% occurring once; the ten biggest clones make up about 0.99%. The CDR3 has 16 amino acids. V lost 1 base, J lost 2 bases, and 14 bases lay in between. Per germline, CDR1 MNHNS and CDR2 SASEGT. Sequenced: PBMCs. The sequence came from a man aged 25-45 years with colorectal cancer. V is TRBV6-1 and J is TRBJ1-2; tentatively, D is TRBD1 (5 bases). CDR3 in DNA: TGTGCCAGCAGTGAAGTGGGGCTCAGGAGAAACTATGGCTACACCTTC. Amino acid sequence: CASSEVGLRRNYGYTF.